This T cell receptor (beta chain) was captured in a study of cytomegalovirus exposure and HLA in healthy donors. Overall study: Among the approximately 400 donors who were genotyped, 70% to 90% fell in the genetic ancestry cluster that is associated with self-reported Caucasian donors. The study, taken as a whole, reports: Compared with the approximately 680-donor mean, an Asian-associated ancestry cluster reportedly had fewer N-insertions, according to a later analysis. A list of about 160 TCR beta chains associated with cytomegalovirus was given. Later genetic work tied a missense DCLRE1C variant to beta-chain V and J trimming.

This clone was seen more than once but under ten times. Its antigen is not known. The PCR ran on 60 Vbeta and 13 Jbeta primers. Data came from immunoSEQ multiplex PCR; TCRdb stores just in-frame clones and leaves some out. Of 100,000 or so clones in the sample, roughly 60% were seen once. The CDR3 is 15 residues long. Germline V gives CDR1 SGHTS, CDR2 YDEGEE. Losses at the gene ends were 2 bases for V and 2 bases for J; bases not matched to a gene: 3. Material for sequencing was PBMCs. This sequence was found in a woman under 40 in good health and CMV-seropositive. The V call is TRBV5-8, the J call TRBJ2-3; 9 bases are shared with TRBD2. In DNA form, the CDR3 reads TGTGCCAGCAGCTTTAGCGGGGGATTCACAGATACGCAGTATTTT. As protein: CASSFSGGFTDTQYF.